This TCR beta chain is from a study of neoadjuvant anti-PD-1 for oral cavity cancer (dated by TCRdb to the early 2020s). Study-level background: Three to four biweekly doses of nivolumab at 3 mg/kg were mostly administered to patients before curative-intent surgical resection. For patients who did not progress, a fourth nivolumab dose was given around day 43, followed by definitive surgical resection on days 50-56. A roughly 30% response rate was observed in the parent correlative cohort, in which over nine patients were included. Patients with complete response, partial response or stable disease by RECIST 1.1 were defined as responders, whereas patients with progression were defined as non-responders.

From the germline V gene, CDR1 is MDHEN and CDR2 is SYDVKM. The CDR3, from cysteine to phenylalanine, totals 13 residues. The read is trimmed to its CDR3 DNA, 39 bases read in frame from base 1. V sheds 6 bases and J sheds 1 base, leaving 9 bases between their ends. For deep sequencing of PBMC libraries, mostly 450 to 500 ng of input genomic DNA was used, and six replicates were run per sample. The immunoSEQ hsTCRbeta kit was used to prepare TCRbeta libraries, following the manufacturer's instructions. Sequencing of the completed libraries took place using an Illumina NovaSeq 6000 S4 flow cell after they had been pooled to roughly 2.8 nM. As for how the authors treated the data: Raw data preprocessing and quality control were performed with the immunoSEQ Analyzer. The analysis was restricted to productive rearrangements, with each unique CDR3 amino acid sequence defining a clonotype. Repertoire clonality was estimated as the Gini-Simpson index, which was computed with the R package tcR. Student's t test was used to compare Gini indices, while Pearson correlation assessed associations with tumor size change. TCRdb obtained this table from immuneACCESS and retained in-frame rearrangements with V and J assigned. These tables miss some clones; where compared with another copy, unresolved V genes account for less than half of the shortfall, and the remainder is unexplained. The V and J calls and clone size come from that table; D and trimming were worked out from the DNA. The sample table lists about 14,000 clones, about 61% of them with a count of one. The ten largest clones represent 2.4% of the sample.

In light of the paper, this sample's time point label describes: before neoadjuvant nivolumab. Patients had been newly diagnosed with stage II-IVA oral cavity squamous cell carcinoma, and no prior systemic or radiation treatment had been given to the patients. The cohort was made up of patients with locally advanced, HPV-negative oral cavity squamous cell carcinoma. No culture maintenance or expansion was done, as the peripheral blood mononuclear cells went straight to analysis. Samples came from a longitudinal correlative study of a single-arm phase II trial of neoadjuvant nivolumab in oral cavity squamous cell carcinoma. Genomic DNA-based TCRbeta sequencing was performed on subject-matched pre- and post-treatment PBMCs and tumors from three responders and three non-responders. Peripheral blood mononuclear cells were drawn once before nivolumab treatment and a second time after treatment, when surgery took place. The Maxwell RSC DNA from Cells kit was used to isolate genomic DNA from PBMCs.

Results the study describes overall, beyond this receptor: Only three patients per response group were included in the TCR analyses, and the authors called for validation in larger cohorts. After neoadjuvant nivolumab, non-responders showed significantly higher T cell clonality (Gini index) in PBMCs than responders did. Higher pretreatment blood TCRbeta clonality and lower post-treatment tumor TCRbeta clonality were correlated with higher pretreatment blood Treg/Th17 ratios.

Concerning this clone: No cognate antigen has been identified for it. One base away there is no much larger clone; base qualities are not given.

This receptor was identified in a person between 40 and 79 years old with oral cavity squamous cell carcinoma. The specimen was PBMCs, collected before nivolumab (anti-PD-1) treatment. The chain was built from TRBV28 and TRBJ1-1; the D gene remains uncertain. The CDR3 region reads CASRTTPNTEAFF. The DNA reads as follows: TGTGCCAGCAGAACGACACCGAACACTGAAGCTTTCTTT.